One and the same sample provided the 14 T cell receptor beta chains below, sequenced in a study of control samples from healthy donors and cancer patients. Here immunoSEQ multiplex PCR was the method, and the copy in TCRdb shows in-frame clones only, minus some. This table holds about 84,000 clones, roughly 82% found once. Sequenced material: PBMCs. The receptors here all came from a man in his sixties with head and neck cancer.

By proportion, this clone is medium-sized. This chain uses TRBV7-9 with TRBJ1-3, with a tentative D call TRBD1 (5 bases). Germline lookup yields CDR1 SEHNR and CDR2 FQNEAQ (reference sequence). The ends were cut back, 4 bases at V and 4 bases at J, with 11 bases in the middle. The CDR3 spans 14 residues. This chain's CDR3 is CASSYGTFGNTIYF. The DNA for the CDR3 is TGTGCCAGCAGCTACGGGACTTTCGGAAACACCATATATTTT.

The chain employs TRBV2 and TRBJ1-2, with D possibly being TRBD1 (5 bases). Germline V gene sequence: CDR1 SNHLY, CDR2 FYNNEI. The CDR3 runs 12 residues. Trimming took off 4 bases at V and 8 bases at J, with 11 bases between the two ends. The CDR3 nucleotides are TGTGCCAGCAGTGGACAGAGAGGAGGCTACACCTTC. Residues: CASSGQRGGYTF.

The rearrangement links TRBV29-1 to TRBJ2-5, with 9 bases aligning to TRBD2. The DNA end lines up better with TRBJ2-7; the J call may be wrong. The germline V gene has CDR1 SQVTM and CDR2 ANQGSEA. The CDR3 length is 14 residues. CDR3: CSVGSGLARYEQYF. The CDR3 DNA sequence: TGCAGCGTTGGCTCCGGACTAGCGCGGTACGAGCAGTACTTC.

The CDR3 sequence is CASRPPDRTGELFF. Written as DNA, the CDR3 is TGTGCCAGCAGACCCCCGGATCGTACCGGGGAGCTGTTTTTT. The rearrangement uses TRBV28 and TRBJ2-2; D uncertain. CDR1 and CDR2 (germline): MDHEN, SYDVKM. CDR3 length: 14 amino acids. The V end lost 6 bases, the J end lost 5 bases, and 13 bases lay between the germline ends.

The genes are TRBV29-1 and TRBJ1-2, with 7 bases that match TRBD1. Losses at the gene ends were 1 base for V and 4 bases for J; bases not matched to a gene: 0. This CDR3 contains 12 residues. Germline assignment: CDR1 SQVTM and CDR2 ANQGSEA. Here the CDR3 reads CSVEAGGYGYTF. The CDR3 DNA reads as TGCAGCGTTGAAGCAGGGGGCTATGGCTACACCTTC. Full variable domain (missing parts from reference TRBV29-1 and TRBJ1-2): SAVISQKPSRDICQRGTSLTIQCQVDSQVTMMFWYRQQPGQSLTLIATANQGSEATYESGFVIDKFPISRPNLTFSTLTVSNMSPEDSSIYLCSVEAGGYGYTFGSGTRLTVV.

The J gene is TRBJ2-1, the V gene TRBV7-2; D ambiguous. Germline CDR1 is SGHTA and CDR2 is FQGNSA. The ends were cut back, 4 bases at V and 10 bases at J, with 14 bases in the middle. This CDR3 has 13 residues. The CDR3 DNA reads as TGTGCCAGCAGCTCCAGTTGGGCAGGCGAGCAGTTCTTC. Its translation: CASSSSWAGEQFF.

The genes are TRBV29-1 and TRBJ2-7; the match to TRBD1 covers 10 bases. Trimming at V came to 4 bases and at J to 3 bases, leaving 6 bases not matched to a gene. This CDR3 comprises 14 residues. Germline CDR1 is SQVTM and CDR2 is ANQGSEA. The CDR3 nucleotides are TGCAGCGTTGGTTCCAGGACAGGGGGCTACGAGCAGTACTTC. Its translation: CSVGSRTGGYEQYF.

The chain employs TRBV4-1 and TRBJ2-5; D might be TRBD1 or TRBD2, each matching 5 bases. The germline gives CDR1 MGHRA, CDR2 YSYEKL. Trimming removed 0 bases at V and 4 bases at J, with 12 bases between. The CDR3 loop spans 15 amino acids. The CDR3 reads CASSQERGKGETQYF. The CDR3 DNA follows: TGCGCCAGCAGCCAAGAACGGGGCAAAGGAGAGACCCAGTACTTC.

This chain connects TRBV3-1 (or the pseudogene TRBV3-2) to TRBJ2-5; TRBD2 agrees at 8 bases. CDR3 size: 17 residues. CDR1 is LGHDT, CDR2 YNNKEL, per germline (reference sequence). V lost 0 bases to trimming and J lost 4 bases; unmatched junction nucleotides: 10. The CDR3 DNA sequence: TGTGCCAGCAGCCAAGATAAAAGCGGGAGATATCGAGAGACCCAGTACTTC. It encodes CASSQDKSGRYRETQYF.

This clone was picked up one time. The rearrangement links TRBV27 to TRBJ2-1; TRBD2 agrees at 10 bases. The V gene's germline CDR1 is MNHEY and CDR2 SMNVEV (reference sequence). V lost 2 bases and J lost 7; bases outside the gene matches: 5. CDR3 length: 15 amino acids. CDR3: CASSLTLAGANEQFF. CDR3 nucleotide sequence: TGTGCCAGCAGTTTAACCCTAGCGGGAGCAAATGAGCAGTTCTTC.

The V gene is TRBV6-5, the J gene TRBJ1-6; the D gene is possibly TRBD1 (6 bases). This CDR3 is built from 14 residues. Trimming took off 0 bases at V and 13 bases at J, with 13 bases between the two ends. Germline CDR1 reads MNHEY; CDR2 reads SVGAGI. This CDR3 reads CASSYSRGGWPLHF. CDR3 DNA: TGTGCCAGCAGTTACTCGAGAGGGGGATGGCCCCTCCACTTT.

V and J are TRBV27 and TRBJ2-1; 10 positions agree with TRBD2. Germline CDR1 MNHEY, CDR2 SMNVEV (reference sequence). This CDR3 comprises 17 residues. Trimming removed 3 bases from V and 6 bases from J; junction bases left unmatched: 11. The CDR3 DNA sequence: TGTGCCAGCAGTTTTTTAGTTGCTAGCGGGAGCCCCAATGAGCAGTTCTTC. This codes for CASSFLVASGSPNEQFF.

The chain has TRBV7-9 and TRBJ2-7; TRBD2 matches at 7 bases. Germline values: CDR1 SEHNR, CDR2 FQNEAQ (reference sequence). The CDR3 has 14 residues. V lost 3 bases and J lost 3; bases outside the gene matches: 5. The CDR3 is CASSFGEGVYEQYF. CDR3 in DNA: TGTGCCAGCAGCTTCGGGGAGGGTGTCTACGAGCAGTACTTC.

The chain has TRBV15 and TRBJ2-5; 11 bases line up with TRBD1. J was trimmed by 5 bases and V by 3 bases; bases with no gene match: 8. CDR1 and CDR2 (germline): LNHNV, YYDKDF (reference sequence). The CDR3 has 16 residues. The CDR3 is CATSSRTGGWGETQYF. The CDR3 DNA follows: TGTGCCACCAGCAGCAGGACAGGGGGCTGGGGGGAGACCCAGTACTTC. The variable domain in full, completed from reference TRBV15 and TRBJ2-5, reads DAMVIQNPRYQVTQFGKPVTLSCSQTLNHNVMYWYQQKSSQAPKLLFHYYDKDFNNEADTPDNFQSRRPNTSFCFLDIRSPGLGDTAMYLCATSSRTGGWGETQYFGPGTRLLVL.